This entry lists 2 T cell receptor beta chains sequenced from one sample in a study of vaccination effects on CD4 cells after COVID-19. Assay: immunoSEQ multiplex PCR; the TCRdb copy retains only in-frame clones and omits some. The sample contains about 15,000 clones, just over 75% of which appear only once. Under the ViraFEST assay, PBMC were stimulated with viral peptide pools so that antigen-specific CD4+ T cells expanded. Sequencing was performed afterwards. After around ten days in culture, the CD4+ T cells were isolated. From March to December 2020, the person had a SARS-CoV-2 infection that was confirmed by PCR. BNT162b2 vaccine or mRNA-1273 vaccine was given to participants in two doses. Their target antigens are unknown. The source was CD4+ T cells from PBMCs cultured with SARS-CoV-2 spike peptides, collected after COVID-19 vaccination. These receptors were obtained from a human donor who had a prior SARS-CoV-2 infection.

This chain uses TRBV18 with TRBJ2-3; D is undetermined. The V end was cut by 2 bases, the J end by 6 bases, with 6 bases between. CDR1 is KGHSH and CDR2 is LQKENI in the germline V gene. The CDR3 runs 12 residues. The CDR3 spells CASSPGVDTQYF. The CDR3 nucleotides are TGTGCCAGCTCACCAGGGGTCGATACGCAGTATTTT.

The genes are TRBV5-1 and TRBJ2-1; the D gene is possibly TRBD1 (6 bases). Germline V lookup: CDR1 SGHRS, CDR2 YFSETQ. The CDR3 contains 13 residues. V shed 6 bases and J shed 6 bases, with 13 bases lying between them. This CDR3 reads CASNWAQGNEQFF. The CDR3 DNA reads TGCGCCAGCAATTGGGCACAGGGCAATGAGCAGTTCTTC.